Below are 23 T cell receptor beta chains sequenced from a single sample in a study of OX40 agonist ivuxolimab in advanced cancers. Method: immunoSEQ multiplex PCR; TCRdb's copy keeps in-frame clones and lacks some. This sample has more than 60,000 clones, with about 80% found just once. The sequencing here drew on CD4+ or CD8+ T cells sorted from blood, taken in a trial of the OX40 agonist ivuxolimab. These receptors came from an adult with an advanced solid tumor such as melanoma, head and neck, liver or kidney cancer.

The chain links TRBV6-5 to TRBJ2-4; D is possibly TRBD1 (6 bases). V was trimmed by 4 bases and J by 6 bases, leaving 10 bases between them. The CDR3 length is 13 residues. Germline V gives CDR1 MNHEY, CDR2 SVGAGI. DNA of the CDR3: TGTGCCAGCAGTTCCCAGGACAGAAACATTCAGTACTTC. Translating gives CASSSQDRNIQYF.

This chain links TRBV7-3 with TRBJ2-5, with D perhaps assigned TRBD1 or TRBD2 (5 bases each). Germline V gene lookup returns CDR1 SGHTA and CDR2 FQGTGA. This CDR3 spans 13 amino acids. V gave up 5 bases and J gave up 4 bases, with 11 bases separating them. CDR3 residues: CASSPQRGETQYF. The DNA for the CDR3 is TGTGCCAGCAGCCCCCAGAGGGGAGAGACCCAGTACTTC. The full variable domain, with the rest looked up from reference TRBV7-3 and TRBJ2-5, is GAGVSQTPSNKVTEKGKYVELRCDPISGHTALYWYRQSLGQGPEFLIYFQGTGAADDSGLPNDRFFAVRPEGSVSTLKIQRTERGDSAVYLCASSPQRGETQYFGPGTRLLVL.

This chain links TRBV5-4 with TRBJ2-5; D tentatively reads TRBD1 or TRBD2 (5 bases each). Germline V lookup: CDR1 SGHNT, CDR2 YYREEE (reference sequence). The CDR3 extends over 14 amino acids. V gave up 5 bases and J gave up 2 bases, with 13 bases separating them. The CDR3 region has the DNA TGTGCCAGCAGATTTCTGGGACCGCAAGAGACCCAGTACTTC. Encoded protein: CASRFLGPQETQYF.

This clone was recorded once. The chain is built from TRBV5-4 and TRBJ1-1, with TRBD1 identical over 10 bases. The J segment lost 1 base and the V segment lost 4 bases, leaving 4 bases of the junction unmatched. The CDR3 is 15 residues long. Germline CDR1 and CDR2: SGHNT and YYREEE (reference sequence). The DNA of the CDR3 is TGTGCCAGCAGCATCCGGGACAGGGGGAACACTGAAGCTTTCTTT. It translates to CASSIRDRGNTEAFF.

The chain uses TRBV29-1 and TRBJ2-2; 8 positions agree with TRBD1. With 4 bases clipped from V and 5 bases from J, the junction kept 9 bases outside the gene matches. This CDR3 contains 15 residues. CDR1 is SQVTM and CDR2 is ANQGSEA in the germline V gene. DNA for the CDR3: TGCAGCGTTGGAGTCAGGGGGCTTGGGACCGGGGAGCTGTTTTTT. As protein: CSVGVRGLGTGELFF.

The V gene is TRBV5-5, the J gene TRBJ2-1, with 7 nucleotides matching TRBD1. The junction had 7 bases not matched to a gene; V was cut back by 5 bases and J by 5 bases. Germline values: CDR1 SGHKS, CDR2 YYEKEE (reference sequence). The CDR3 is 14 residues long. CDR3: CASSPGTANNEQFF. The CDR3 nucleotides read TGTGCCAGCAGTCCCGGGACAGCAAACAATGAGCAGTTCTTC.

The V and J genes are TRBV6-6 and TRBJ1-2; D may be TRBD1 (5 bases). Trimming took off 10 bases at V and 5 bases at J, with 14 bases between the two ends. CDR1 and CDR2 (germline): MNHNY, SVGAGI (reference sequence). The CDR3 sequence is 12 residues long. CDR3 sequence: CATQGGSYGYTF. The CDR3, as DNA: TGTGCCACGCAGGGAGGGAGTTATGGCTACACCTTC.

The chain combines TRBV6-1 with TRBJ2-3, with D possibly being TRBD2 (6 bases). This CDR3 comprises 14 residues. Germline CDR1 reads MNHNS; CDR2 reads SASEGT. Trimming removed 5 bases from V and 3 bases from J, with 12 bases in between. CDR3 loop: CASSPGLKTDTQYF. The DNA of the CDR3 is TGTGCCAGCAGTCCGGGACTCAAAACAGATACGCAGTATTTT.

The rearrangement joins TRBV9 to TRBJ2-1, with 9 nucleotides matching TRBD1. This CDR3 comprises 16 residues. The trim removed 4 bases at V and 6 bases at J, leaving 11 bases unmatched. In germline, CDR1 is SGDLS, CDR2 YYNGEE. CDR3 amino acids: CASSPSPGQGSNEQFF. The CDR3 region has the DNA TGTGCCAGCAGCCCTTCCCCGGGACAGGGATCCAATGAGCAGTTCTTC.

The chain combines TRBV18 with TRBJ1-6; D not certain. Germline-derived CDR1 and CDR2 are KGHSH and LQKENI. This CDR3 is built from 13 residues. The V gene lost 2 bases and the J gene lost 4 bases, with 3 bases spanning the gap. The CDR3: CASSPTYNSPLHF. CDR3 nucleotides: TGTGCCAGCTCACCAACTTATAATTCACCCCTCCACTTT.

This sequence joins TRBV18 and TRBJ2-3; D possibly uses TRBD1 or TRBD2 (5 bases each). V lost 4 bases and J 1 base, leaving 12 bases between the germline ends. CDR3 size: 15 residues. Germline V lookup: CDR1 KGHSH, CDR2 LQKENI. The CDR3 loop reads CASSQGLGGTDTQYF. As DNA, the CDR3 is TGTGCCAGCTCACAGGGGCTCGGGGGCACAGATACGCAGTATTTT. The entire variable domain, with the rest obtained from reference TRBV18 and TRBJ2-3, is as follows: NAGVMQNPRHLVRRRGQEARLRCSPMKGHSHVYWYRQLPEEGLKFMVYLQKENIIDESGMPKERFSAEFPKEGPSILRIQQVVRGDSAAYFCASSQGLGGTDTQYFGPGTRLTVL.

Notes on this clone: The same CDR3 can be traced to other DNA sequences in this sample. The J gene is TRBJ2-3, the V gene TRBV5-4; unclear D gene. This CDR3 contains 13 residues. Looked up from germline, CDR1 is SGHNT and CDR2 is YYREEE (reference sequence). V was clipped by 0 bases and J by 3 bases, with 5 bases between them. The DNA for the CDR3 is TGTGCCAGCAGCTTGGGGGGTACAGATACGCAGTATTTT. This encodes CASSLGGTDTQYF.

The J gene is TRBJ2-3, the V gene TRBV19, with 8 bases aligning to TRBD2. The CDR3 sequence is 20 residues long. Germline assignment: CDR1 LNHDA and CDR2 SQIVND (reference sequence). The ends lost 1 base at V and 0 bases at J; junction bases unmatched: 15. CDR3 DNA sequence: TGTGCCAGTAGTATAGGATTCGGGAGGGGGAAAGTCGCTAGCACAGATACGCAGTATTTT. It translates to CASSIGFGRGKVASTDTQYF. The full variable domain, its missing parts supplied by reference TRBV19 and TRBJ2-3, is DGGITQSPKYLFRKEGQNVTLSCEQNLNHDAMYWYRQDPGQGLRLIYYSQIVNDFQKGDIAEGYSVSREKKESFPLTVTSAQKNPTAFYLCASSIGFGRGKVASTDTQYFGPGTRLTVL.

V gene TRBV25-1 combines with J gene TRBJ2-3, with 12 bases fitting TRBD2. The CDR3 runs 18 residues. CDR1 MGHDK and CDR2 SYGVNS come from the germline V gene. V dropped 4 bases and J dropped 2; count of bases not matched to a gene: 10. This CDR3 reads CASSVFGGLAGLTDTQYF. CDR3 in DNA: TGTGCCAGCAGTGTATTCGGCGGACTAGCGGGGCTCACAGATACGCAGTATTTT.

The chain has TRBV27 and TRBJ1-5; D gene unclear. The V gene's germline CDR1 is MNHEY and CDR2 SMNVEV (reference sequence). CDR3 length: 13 residues. Between the trimmed V and J ends, which lost 8 bases and 9 bases, there was a span of 17 bases. DNA of the CDR3: TGTGCCAGCTCTGAGGAGGGTGCGCTGCCCCAGCATTTT. Protein sequence: CASSEEGALPQHF.

V gene TRBV28 combines with J gene TRBJ2-1, with 12 bases aligning to TRBD1. CDR3 length: 15 amino acids. CDR1 is MDHEN and CDR2 is SYDVKM in the germline V gene. The trim removed 4 bases at V and 8 bases at J, leaving 6 bases unmatched. The chain's CDR3 is CASSSPGTGGYEQFF. CDR3 nucleotides: TGTGCCAGCAGTTCCCCCGGGACAGGGGGCTATGAGCAGTTCTTC.

The chain joins TRBV2 to TRBJ2-2; D gene unclear. Looked up from germline, CDR1 is SNHLY and CDR2 is FYNNEI. V was trimmed by 6 bases and J by 1 base, leaving 6 bases between them. The CDR3 runs to 13 residues. The CDR3 DNA is TGTGCCAGCAGATCGGAGAACACCGGGGAGCTGTTTTTT. Translation gives CASRSENTGELFF.

For the CDR3, the DNA is TGTGCCAGCAGCTTTGGTCAGGGAGACGTAAATGAGCAGTTCTTC. As protein: CASSFGQGDVNEQFF. This chain connects TRBV11-2 to TRBJ2-1; D is perhaps TRBD1 or TRBD2 (5 bases each). In germline, CDR1 is SGHAT, CDR2 FQNNGV. The V and J ends lost 3 bases and 7 bases respectively, with 16 bases between them. The CDR3 contains 15 residues.

The chain employs TRBV2 and TRBJ2-2; TRBD1 matches 8 bases. The CDR3 contains 18 residues. V was clipped by 7 bases and J by 4 bases; unmatched bases: 17. Germline V gene sequence: CDR1 SNHLY, CDR2 FYNNEI. CDR3 region: CASTERGTGLRGTGELFF. The CDR3 DNA sequence: TGTGCCAGCACCGAACGGGGGACAGGATTACGTGGCACCGGGGAGCTGTTTTTT. Based on the CDR3 plus reference TRBV2 and TRBJ2-2, the full variable domain is EPEVTQTPSHQVTQMGQEVILRCVPISNHLYFYWYRQILGQKVEFLVSFYNNEISEKSEIFDDQFSVERPDGSNFTLKIRSTKLEDSAMYFCASTERGTGLRGTGELFFGEGSRLTVL.

V gene TRBV5-1 combines with J gene TRBJ2-1; D unclear. V was shortened by 0 bases and J by 3 bases, with 13 bases between the two germline ends. CDR1 SGHRS and CDR2 YFSETQ come from the germline V gene. The CDR3 extends over 16 amino acids. As DNA, the CDR3 is TGCGCCAGCAGCTTGGCGATGACTCCCGGCTACAATGAGCAGTTCTTC. Amino acid sequence: CASSLAMTPGYNEQFF.

This clone was detected only once. CDR3 loop: CASSLAGASGGSQETQYF. DNA for the CDR3: TGTGCCAGCAGCTTAGCAGGGGCTAGCGGGGGATCCCAAGAGACCCAGTACTTC. The chain is built from TRBV7-9 and TRBJ2-5; 10 bases are a match to TRBD2. The CDR3 spans 18 residues. Trimming cost V 0 bases and J 1 base; bases outside gene matches: 8. From germline, CDR1 is SEHNR and CDR2 FQNEAQ (reference sequence).

The CDR3: CAIRGQGAGTGELFF. In DNA, the CDR3 is TGTGCCATCAGAGGACAGGGGGCGGGCACCGGGGAGCTGTTTTTT. V usage is TRBV10-3 and J usage is TRBJ2-2; the match to TRBD1 covers 11 bases. CDR1 ENHRY and CDR2 SYGVKD come from the germline V gene. This CDR3 spans 15 amino acids. V was pared by 6 bases and J by 4 bases, with 4 bases of the junction left unmatched.

This clone was seen a single time. The J gene is TRBJ2-2, the V gene TRBV6-5, with 10 nucleotides matching TRBD1. Per the germline V gene, CDR1 is MNHEY and CDR2 is SVGAGI. The CDR3 runs 16 residues. Germline trimming cut 4 bases from V and 4 bases from J; bases unmatched to any gene: 6. CDR3 DNA: TGTGCCAGCAGTTCAAAGACAGGGGGCACCACCGGGGAGCTGTTTTTT. Translated: CASSSKTGGTTGELFF.